Following are 18 T cell receptor beta chains from one sample sequenced in a study of shared T cell receptors in the human thymus. Clones were read by immunoSEQ multiplex PCR, and TCRdb kept only the in-frame ones, dropping some. The sample carries over 650,000 clones, about 90% recorded once. This sample also belongs to another study, concerning human thymus T cells.

Material for sequencing was thymocytes. These receptors all stem from a boy less than two years old with a congenital heart defect.

The rearrangement uses TRBV7-9 and TRBJ2-3; 7 bases are shared with TRBD1. Looked up from germline, CDR1 is SEHNR and CDR2 is FQNEAQ (reference sequence). V trimming: 0 bases; J trimming: 4 bases; junction bases outside the gene matches: 13. The CDR3 is 18 residues long. The CDR3 region is CASSLAPKLTGTPDTQYF. In DNA, the CDR3 is TGTGCCAGCAGCTTAGCGCCAAAACTGACAGGGACGCCAGATACGCAGTATTTT.

The V gene is TRBV6-1, the J gene TRBJ1-5; 7 bases match TRBD1. From germline, CDR1 is MNHNS and CDR2 SASEGT. The V segment lost 3 bases and the J segment 6 bases; nucleotides outside the gene matches: 8. The CDR3 contains 15 residues. CDR3 sequence (DNA): TGTGCCAGCAGTGATGGGACAGCCGAGGGTCAGCCCCAGCATTTT. Translated: CASSDGTAEGQPQHF.

The sample holds one count of this clone. CDR3 bases: TGTGCCAGCAGCCGGTGGGACAGGGGGACAGATACGCAGTATTTT. Its protein is CASSRWDRGTDTQYF. The rearrangement uses TRBV14 and TRBJ2-3, with 11 bases that match TRBD1. The J segment lost 3 bases and the V segment lost 4 bases, leaving 3 bases of the junction unmatched. Germline assignment: CDR1 SGHDN and CDR2 FVKESK. The CDR3 is 15 amino acids.

The chain uses TRBV28 and TRBJ2-1; possible D gene TRBD2, 6 bases. The length of the CDR3 is 13 residues. With 2 bases removed from V and 15 bases from J, the gap between germline ends came to 17 bases. Germline values: CDR1 MDHEN, CDR2 SYDVKM. The DNA of the CDR3 is TGTGCCAGCAGTTTAGGAGGGGCACGGGGTCCGTTCTTC. This encodes CASSLGGARGPFF. Full variable domain (remainder filled in from reference TRBV28 and TRBJ2-1): DVKVTQSSRYLVKRTGEKVFLECVQDMDHENMFWYRQDPGLGLRLIYFSYDVKMKEKGDIPEGYSVSREKKERFSLILESASTNQTSMYLCASSLGGARGPFFGPGTRLTVL.

This clone was observed a handful of times. The chain joins TRBV10-1 to TRBJ1-3; 9 bases are shared with TRBD1. This CDR3 has 14 amino acids. Losses at the gene ends were 7 bases for V and 4 bases for J; bases not matched to a gene: 5. Germline-derived CDR1 and CDR2 are WNHNN and SYGVQD (reference sequence). This chain's CDR3 is CASNGDRVGNTIYF. The CDR3 nucleotides read TGCGCCAGCAATGGGGACAGGGTCGGAAACACCATATATTTT.

The CDR3 here is CASSDNIGVAGDYNEQFF. CDR3 nucleotide sequence: TGCGCCAGCAGCGATAACATAGGGGTAGCGGGGGATTACAATGAGCAGTTCTTC. This chain connects TRBV5-1 to TRBJ2-1; 9 nucleotides align to TRBD2. CDR3 length: 18 amino acids. Per germline, CDR1 SGHRS and CDR2 YFSETQ. The V and J ends lost 4 bases and 4 bases, in that order; junction bases with no gene match: 15.

The chain couples TRBV28 to TRBJ1-1; D gene unclear. The CDR3 runs to 14 residues. Germline values: CDR1 MDHEN, CDR2 SYDVKM. Trimming cost V 7 bases and J 6 bases, with 18 bases left between them. CDR3 nucleotide sequence: TGTGCCAGCAAATTTCCGAGGGAAGCCCCTGAAGCTTTCTTT. Its translation: CASKFPREAPEAFF.

The chain employs TRBV9 and TRBJ1-1; D gene ambiguous. The CDR3 covers 14 residues. CDR1 and CDR2 (germline): SGDLS, YYNGEE. The V end lost 0 bases, the J end lost 1 base, and 7 bases lay between the germline ends. The CDR3 DNA reads as TGTGCCAGCAGCGTAGTGGGCCCGAACACTGAAGCTTTCTTT. Amino acid sequence: CASSVVGPNTEAFF.

V is TRBV5-6 and J is TRBJ2-7; TRBD2 is a possible D gene (5 bases). Germline CDR1 and CDR2: SGHDT and YYEEEE. CDR3 size: 16 residues. The V end lost 2 bases, the J end lost 1 base, and 16 bases lay between the germline ends. In DNA, the CDR3 is TGTGCCAGCAGCTTAACGGGGAAGGTTTCGTCCTACGAGCAGTACTTC. It encodes CASSLTGKVSSYEQYF.

The chain is built from TRBV13 and TRBJ2-1; D is possibly TRBD2 (5 bases). Trimming cost V 8 bases and J 4 bases, with 12 bases left between them. Germline CDR1 is PRHDT and CDR2 is FYEKMQ (reference sequence). CDR3 size: 13 residues. The CDR3 bases are TGTGCCAGCCCACCGGGAAGGTACAATGAGCAGTTCTTC. Translating gives CASPPGRYNEQFF. Full variable domain (remainder filled in from reference TRBV13 and TRBJ2-1): AAGVIQSPRHLIKEKRETATLKCYPIPRHDTVYWYQQGPGQDPQFLISFYEKMQSDKGSIPDRFSAQQFSDYHSELNMSSLELGDSALYFCASPPGRYNEQFFGPGTRLTVL.

In its sample, this clone was seen once. The chain joins TRBV6-1 to TRBJ1-1; D gene unclear. V was pared by 6 bases and J by 6 bases, with 17 bases between. Germline V CDR1 and CDR2: MNHNS, SASEGT. This CDR3 contains 14 residues. The CDR3 DNA sequence: TGTGCCAGCAGCCGCGGTAAAGTAAACTCTGAAGCTTTCTTT. It encodes CASSRGKVNSEAFF.

V and J are TRBV6-4 and TRBJ2-1, with D tentatively TRBD2 (5 bases). Germline V gene lookup returns CDR1 MRHNA and CDR2 SNTAGT. The V end was cut by 5 bases, the J end by 1 base, with 9 bases between. This CDR3 is built from 14 residues. This CDR3 is CASSLAPSYNEQFF. The CDR3, as DNA: TGTGCCAGCAGTCTAGCCCCGTCCTACAATGAGCAGTTCTTC.

In nucleotides, the CDR3 is TGTGCCACCAGACAAGGACAGAATAGCAATCAGCCCCAGCATTTT. It codes for CATRQGQNSNQPQHF. The genes are TRBV27 and TRBJ1-5; D may be TRBD1 (6 bases). The CDR3 sequence is 15 residues long. From germline, CDR1 is MNHEY and CDR2 SMNVEV (reference sequence). The ends were cut back, 10 bases at V and 0 bases at J, with 16 bases in the middle.

The V and J genes are TRBV12-5 and TRBJ1-4; a possible D gene is TRBD1 (5 bases). V lost 0 bases to trimming and J lost 6 bases, with 14 bases between them. The CDR3 has 16 amino acids. Germline values: CDR1 LGHNT, CDR2 FRNRAP. For the CDR3, the DNA is TGTGCTAGTGGTTTGGTATCGGAGGGGCTATATGAAAAACTGTTTTTT. Translating gives CASGLVSEGLYEKLFF.

The gene calls are TRBV4-3 and TRBJ2-1; 11 bases align to TRBD2. The germline CDR1 and CDR2 sequences are LGHNA and YSLEER. The V and J ends lost 1 base and 6 bases, in that order; junction bases with no gene match: 5. This CDR3 has 16 residues. CDR3 protein: CASSQGNSGRANEQFF. In DNA form, the CDR3 reads TGCGCCAGCAGCCAAGGGAATAGCGGGAGGGCCAATGAGCAGTTCTTC.

The CDR3, as DNA: TGCGCCAGCAGCCAAGAAGGTAATTGGAACAGGGCCTACGAGCAGTACTTC. Translated, it gives CASSQEGNWNRAYEQYF. This chain uses TRBV4-1 with TRBJ2-7; D is perhaps TRBD1 (6 bases). The CDR3 consists of 17 residues. V was clipped by 0 bases and J by 2 bases, with 17 bases between them. The germline V gene has CDR1 MGHRA and CDR2 YSYEKL.

The chain combines TRBV2 with TRBJ2-2; tentative D call: TRBD2 (6 bases). V was trimmed by 9 bases and J by 5 bases, leaving 16 bases between them. The germline V gene encodes CDR1 SNHLY and CDR2 FYNNEI. The length of the CDR3 is 14 residues. The DNA of the CDR3 is TGTGCCAGGAGGACCCGGGGGAGGACCGGGGAGCTGTTTTTT. This sequence encodes CARRTRGRTGELFF.

CDR3 region: CASSCSYGTSKTQYF. The CDR3 DNA follows: TGTGCCAGCAGTTGCTCCTATGGGACTTCGAAGACCCAGTACTTC. This rearrangement joins TRBV6-9 to TRBJ2-5, with D possibly matching TRBD2 (6 bases). The length of the CDR3 is 15 residues. Trimming removed 4 bases from V and 6 bases from J, with 18 bases in between. The V gene's germline CDR1 is MNHGY and CDR2 SVAAGI.